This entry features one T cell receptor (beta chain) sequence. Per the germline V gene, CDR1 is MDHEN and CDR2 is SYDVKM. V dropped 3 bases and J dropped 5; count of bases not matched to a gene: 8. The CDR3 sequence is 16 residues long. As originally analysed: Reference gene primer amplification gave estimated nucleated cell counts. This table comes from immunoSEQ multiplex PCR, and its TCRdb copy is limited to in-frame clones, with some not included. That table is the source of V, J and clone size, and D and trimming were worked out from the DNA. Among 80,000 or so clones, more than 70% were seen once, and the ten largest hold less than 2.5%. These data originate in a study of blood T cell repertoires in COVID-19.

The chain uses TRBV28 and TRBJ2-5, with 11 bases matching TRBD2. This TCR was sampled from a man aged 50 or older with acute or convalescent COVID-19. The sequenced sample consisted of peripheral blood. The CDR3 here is CASSLPGLAGGETQYF. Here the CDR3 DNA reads TGTGCCAGCAGTTTGCCAGGACTAGCGGGTGGGGAGACCCAGTACTTC.